This TCR beta chain was identified in a study of CD8 T cells in ankylosing spondylitis. V gave up 0 bases and J gave up 4 bases; unmatched junction bases: 11. The CDR3 sequence is 18 residues long. The germline gives CDR1 DFQATT, CDR2 SNEGSKA (reference sequence). TCRdb ran MiXCR on the 5' RACE reads and lists one entry per CDR3 protein. Among more than 150,000 distinct CDR3 sequences listed, over 15% were seen once. This clonotype was picked up many times. Its antigen is unidentified. The study, taken as a whole, reports: A CD8+ phenotype characterized the disease-linked clones, which were relatively rare in peripheral blood. A subset of motif variants has previously been described in the synovial fluid and blood of reactive arthritis. Reportedly, matched ankylosing spondylitis synovial fluid was significantly enriched for disease-linked clones.

The origin of this receptor is a male donor between 5 and 35 years old with ankylosing spondylitis or in good health (not recorded which). This chain links TRBV20-1 with TRBJ2-1; 11 nucleotides agree with TRBD2. Sequenced material: blood, either unsorted or a sorted T cell fraction (not recorded which). CDR3 bases: TGCAGTGCTAGAGATTCGATGGCTAGCGGGAGGAGGTACAATGAGCAGTTCTTC. This encodes CSARDSMASGRRYNEQFF.